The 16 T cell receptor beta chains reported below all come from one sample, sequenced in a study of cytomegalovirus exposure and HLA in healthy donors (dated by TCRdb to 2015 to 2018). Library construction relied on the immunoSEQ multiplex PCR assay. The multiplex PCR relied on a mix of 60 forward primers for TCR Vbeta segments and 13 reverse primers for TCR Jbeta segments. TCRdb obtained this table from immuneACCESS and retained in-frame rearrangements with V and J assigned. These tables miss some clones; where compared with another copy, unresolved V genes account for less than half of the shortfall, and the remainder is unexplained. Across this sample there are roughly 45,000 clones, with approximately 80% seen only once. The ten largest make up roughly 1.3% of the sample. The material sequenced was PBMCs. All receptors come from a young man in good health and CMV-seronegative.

The chain's CDR3 is CSVSTGEGYQPQHF. In DNA, the CDR3 is TGCAGCGTTTCTACGGGGGAGGGGTATCAGCCCCAGCATTTT. J is TRBJ1-5 and V is TRBV29-1, with D perhaps matching TRBD1 (5 bases). The V end lost 5 bases, the J end lost 5 bases, and 16 bases lay between the germline ends. Germline V CDR1 and CDR2: SQVTM, ANQGSEA. The CDR3 covers 14 residues.

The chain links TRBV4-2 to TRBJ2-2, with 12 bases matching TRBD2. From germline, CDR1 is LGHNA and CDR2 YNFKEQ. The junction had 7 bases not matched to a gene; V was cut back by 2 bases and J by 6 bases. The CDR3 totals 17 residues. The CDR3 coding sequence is TGTGCCAGCAGCCAAATCACTAGCGGGAGGTCTCCCGGGGAGCTGTTTTTT. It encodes CASSQITSGRSPGELFF.

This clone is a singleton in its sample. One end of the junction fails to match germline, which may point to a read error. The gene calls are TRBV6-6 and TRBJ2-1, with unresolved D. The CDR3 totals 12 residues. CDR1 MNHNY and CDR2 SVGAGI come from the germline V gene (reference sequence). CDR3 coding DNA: TGTGCCAGCAGTTACTCCTTCAATGAGCAGTTCTTC. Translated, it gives CASSYSFNEQFF.

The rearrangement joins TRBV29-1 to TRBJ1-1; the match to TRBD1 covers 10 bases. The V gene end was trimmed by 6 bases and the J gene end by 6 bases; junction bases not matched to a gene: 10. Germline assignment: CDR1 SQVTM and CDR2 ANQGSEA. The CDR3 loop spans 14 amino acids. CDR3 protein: CSVGDRGRFAEAFF. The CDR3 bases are TGCAGCGTGGGCGACAGGGGGCGGTTCGCTGAAGCTTTCTTT.

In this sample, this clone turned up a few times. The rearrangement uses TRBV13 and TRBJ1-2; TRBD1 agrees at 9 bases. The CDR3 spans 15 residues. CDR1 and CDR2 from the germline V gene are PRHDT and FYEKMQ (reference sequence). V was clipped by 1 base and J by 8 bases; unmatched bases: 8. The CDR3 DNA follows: TGTGCCAGCAGCTTAGTAGGGACAGGGATGAGAGGCTACACCTTC. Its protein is CASSLVGTGMRGYTF.

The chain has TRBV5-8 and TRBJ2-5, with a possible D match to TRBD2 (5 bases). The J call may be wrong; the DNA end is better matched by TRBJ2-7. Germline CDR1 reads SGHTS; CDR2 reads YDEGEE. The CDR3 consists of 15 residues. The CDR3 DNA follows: TGTGCCAGCAGCTTCACCGGGAATCGACCTCTCGAGCAGTACTTC. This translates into CASSFTGNRPLEQYF.

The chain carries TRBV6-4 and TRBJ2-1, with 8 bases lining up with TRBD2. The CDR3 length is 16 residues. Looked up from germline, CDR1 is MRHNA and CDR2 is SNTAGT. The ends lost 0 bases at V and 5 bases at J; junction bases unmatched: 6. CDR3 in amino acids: CASSDSTGLVNNEQFF. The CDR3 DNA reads TGTGCCAGCAGTGACTCTACGGGACTAGTAAACAATGAGCAGTTCTTC.

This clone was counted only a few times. As DNA, the CDR3 is TGCAGCGCCACTGGACTAGCGGGGCAAGAGACCCAGTACTTC. Amino acids: CSATGLAGQETQYF. The chain carries TRBV29-1 and TRBJ2-5, with 12 bases that match TRBD2. The CDR3 is made up of 14 amino acids. The germline V gene encodes CDR1 SQVTM and CDR2 ANQGSEA. Unmatched junction bases numbered 5, after V lost 7 bases and J lost 2 bases.

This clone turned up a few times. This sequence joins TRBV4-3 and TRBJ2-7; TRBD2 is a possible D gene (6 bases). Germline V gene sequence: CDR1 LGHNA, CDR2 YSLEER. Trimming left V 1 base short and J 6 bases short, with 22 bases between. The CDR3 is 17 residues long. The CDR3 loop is CASSQVFRVAGSAEQYF. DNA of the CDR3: TGCGCCAGCAGCCAAGTCTTTCGGGTTGCGGGGTCGGCCGAGCAGTACTTC.

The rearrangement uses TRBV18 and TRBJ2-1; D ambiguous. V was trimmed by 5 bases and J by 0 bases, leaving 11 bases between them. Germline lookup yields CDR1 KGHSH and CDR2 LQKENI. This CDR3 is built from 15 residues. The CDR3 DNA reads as TGTGCCAGCTCATCCTACCCGAGCTCCTACAATGAGCAGTTCTTC. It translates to CASSSYPSSYNEQFF.

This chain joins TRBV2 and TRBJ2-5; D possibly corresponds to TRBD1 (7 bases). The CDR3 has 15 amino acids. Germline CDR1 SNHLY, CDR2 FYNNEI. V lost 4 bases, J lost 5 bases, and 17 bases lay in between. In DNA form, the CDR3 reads TGTGCCAGCAGTGGCGGGACAGTGAATTTGGAGACCCAGTACTTC. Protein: CASSGGTVNLETQYF.

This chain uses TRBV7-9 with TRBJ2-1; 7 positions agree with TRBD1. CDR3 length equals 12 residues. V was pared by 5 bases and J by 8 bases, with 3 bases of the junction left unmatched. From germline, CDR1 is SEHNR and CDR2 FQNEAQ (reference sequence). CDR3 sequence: CASSRQGDEQFF. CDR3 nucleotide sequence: TGTGCCAGCAGCCGACAGGGTGATGAGCAGTTCTTC.

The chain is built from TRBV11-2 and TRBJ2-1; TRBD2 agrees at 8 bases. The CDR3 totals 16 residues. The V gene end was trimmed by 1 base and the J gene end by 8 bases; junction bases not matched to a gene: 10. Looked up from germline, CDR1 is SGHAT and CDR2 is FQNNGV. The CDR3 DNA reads TGTGCCAGCAGCTTAGGGGCGGGAGGCACCCTCGATGAGCAGTTCTTC. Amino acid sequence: CASSLGAGGTLDEQFF.

Here the CDR3 DNA reads TGTGCCAGCAGCCGACAGGGGACCGACTCTGGAAACACCATATATTTT. Amino acid sequence: CASSRQGTDSGNTIYF. The chain joins TRBV6-6 to TRBJ1-3; 8 positions match TRBD1. The V gene end was trimmed by 6 bases and the J gene end by 0 bases; junction bases not matched to a gene: 7. Germline V CDR1 and CDR2: MNHNY, SVGAGI (reference sequence). The CDR3 consists of 16 residues.

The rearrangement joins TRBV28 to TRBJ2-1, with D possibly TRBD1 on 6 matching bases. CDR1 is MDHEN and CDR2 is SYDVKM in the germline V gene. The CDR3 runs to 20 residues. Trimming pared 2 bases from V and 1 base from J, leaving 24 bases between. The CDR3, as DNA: TGTGCCAGCAGTTTAATATTTCTTAGAATCACCAGGGGTTCCTACAATGAGCAGTTCTTC. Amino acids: CASSLIFLRITRGSYNEQFF.

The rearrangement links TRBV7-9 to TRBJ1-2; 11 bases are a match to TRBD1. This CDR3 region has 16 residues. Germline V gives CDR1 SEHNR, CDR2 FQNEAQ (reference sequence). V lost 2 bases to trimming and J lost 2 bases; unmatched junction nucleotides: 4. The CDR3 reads CASSLLGQGVNYGYTF. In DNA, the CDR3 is TGTGCCAGCAGCTTATTGGGACAGGGGGTCAACTATGGCTACACCTTC.